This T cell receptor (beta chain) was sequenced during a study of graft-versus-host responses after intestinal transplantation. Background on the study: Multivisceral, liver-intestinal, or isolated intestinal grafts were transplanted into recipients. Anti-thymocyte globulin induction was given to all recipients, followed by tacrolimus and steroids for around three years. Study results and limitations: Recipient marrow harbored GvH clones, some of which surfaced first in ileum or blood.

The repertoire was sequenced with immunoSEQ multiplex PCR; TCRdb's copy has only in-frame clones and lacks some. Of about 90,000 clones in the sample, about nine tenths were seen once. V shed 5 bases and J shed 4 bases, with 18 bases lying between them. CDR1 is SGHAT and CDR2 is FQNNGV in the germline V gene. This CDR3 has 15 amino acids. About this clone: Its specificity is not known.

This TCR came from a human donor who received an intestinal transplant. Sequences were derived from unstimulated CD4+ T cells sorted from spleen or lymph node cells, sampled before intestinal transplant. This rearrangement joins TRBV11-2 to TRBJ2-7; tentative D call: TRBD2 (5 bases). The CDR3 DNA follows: TGTGCCAGCAGCGAGGACTTGGTTTCGAGGTACGAGCAGTACTTC. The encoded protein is CASSEDLVSRYEQYF.